This T cell receptor beta chain comes out of a study of graft-versus-host responses after intestinal transplantation. Overall study: Each recipient received anti-thymocyte globulin induction, then tacrolimus and steroids for two to three years.

The assay was immunoSEQ multiplex PCR, and TCRdb's table has in-frame clones only and misses some. The sample carries around 37,000 clones, approximately 90% recorded once. Comment on this clone: What it binds is not known.

Both intraepithelial and lamina propria lymphocytes were released by processing graft tissue. The V gene end was trimmed by 3 bases and the J gene end by 0 bases; junction bases not matched to a gene: 4. The CDR3 runs to 15 residues. Germline V gives CDR1 SGHDT, CDR2 YYEEEE. General study points: Some GvH clones were seen earlier in gut or blood, suggesting intestinal origin.

Material: ileum tissue, obtained around 190 days after intestinal transplant. This TCR was recovered from a human patient who received an intestinal transplant, so some T cells may come from the graft donor. The rearrangement uses TRBV5-6 and TRBJ2-3; 7 bases are shared with TRBD2. The CDR3 DNA is TGTGCCAGCAGCTGGCGGGGGTCGAGCACAGATACGCAGTATTTT. Residues: CASSWRGSSTDTQYF.